The next 5 T cell receptor beta chains were all read from a single sample in a study of PD-L1 blockade in urothelial cancer. The time point denotes: pretreatment peripheral blood. Method: immunoSEQ multiplex PCR; TCRdb's copy keeps in-frame clones and lacks some. The table has around 60,000 clones, approximately 81% seen once. Sequences were derived from PBMCs, sampled around atezolizumab (anti-PD-L1) treatment. Every receptor here comes from a man aged 65 to 79 with urothelial cancer.

The rearrangement links TRBV11-2 to TRBJ1-1; D is uncertain. The CDR3 runs 13 residues. Germline CDR1 reads SGHAT; CDR2 reads FQNNGV. The V end was cut by 3 bases, the J end by 1 base, with 6 bases between. CDR3 sequence: CASSFLRNTEAFF. DNA for the CDR3: TGTGCCAGCAGCTTTTTGAGGAACACTGAAGCTTTCTTT.

The J gene is TRBJ2-3, the V gene TRBV5-1; D not resolved. The germline V and J ends were trimmed by 2 bases and 4 bases, with 14 bases remaining between them. Germline values: CDR1 SGHRS, CDR2 YFSETQ. The CDR3 extends over 15 amino acids. As DNA, the CDR3 is TGCGCCAGCAGCTTAGTTCCGAGTCCCCCAGATACGCAGTATTTT. The encoded protein is CASSLVPSPPDTQYF.

V usage is TRBV5-6 and J usage is TRBJ1-1, with D tentatively TRBD1 (6 bases). CDR1 is SGHDT, CDR2 YYEEEE, per germline. The CDR3 is made up of 16 amino acids. Trimming took off 4 bases at V and 1 base at J, with 17 bases between the two ends. The CDR3 DNA follows: TGTGCCAGCAGCCCCCGCTCCGGGACAAAGAACACTGAAGCTTTCTTT. This translates into CASSPRSGTKNTEAFF.

DNA for the CDR3: TGTGCCAGCAGCATTGGACTAGCGGGTCGGGGGGCAGATACGCAGTATTTT. Residues: CASSIGLAGRGADTQYF. The rearrangement joins TRBV7-2 to TRBJ2-3; TRBD2 matches 11 bases. J lost 4 bases, V lost 5 bases, and 11 bases had no gene match. Germline assignment: CDR1 SGHTA and CDR2 FQGNSA. The length of the CDR3 is 17 residues.

The rearrangement uses TRBV29-1 and TRBJ1-2, with D perhaps TRBD1 (5 bases). Germline V lookup: CDR1 SQVTM, CDR2 ANQGSEA. This CDR3 is 13 amino acids long. V was trimmed by 4 bases and J by 4 bases, leaving 13 bases between them. The DNA for the CDR3 is TGCAGCGTTGTCAGGGAGGGAGGCTATGGCTACACCTTC. It is translated as CSVVREGGYGYTF.